The clone carrying this T cell receptor (beta chain) was detected ten times or more. The source material, RNA transcripts, was used to amplify TCR beta CDR3 regions. Initially, a first-round RT-PCR of the TCR CDR3 employed the HTBI primer set. TCRdb analysed the multiplex PCR reads with MiXCR anew, one entry per CDR3 protein. This sample carries over 650,000 distinct CDR3 sequences, over 15% of them seen once, and the ten largest clones take over 7.5%. Trimming left V 1 base short and J 1 base short, with 8 bases between. Germline V gene sequence: CDR1 SGHRS, CDR2 YFSETQ. The CDR3 has 14 residues. This entry belongs to a study of T cells in Graves' hyperthyroidism and ophthalmopathy.

The TCR comes from a man between 18 and 29 years old with Graves' hyperthyroidism. V and J are TRBV5-1 and TRBJ1-1; D unclear. Sequenced: blood. CDR3 sequence (DNA): TGCGCCAGCAGCTTGTTGAGTGAGAACACTGAAGCTTTCTTT. Translation: CASSLLSENTEAFF.